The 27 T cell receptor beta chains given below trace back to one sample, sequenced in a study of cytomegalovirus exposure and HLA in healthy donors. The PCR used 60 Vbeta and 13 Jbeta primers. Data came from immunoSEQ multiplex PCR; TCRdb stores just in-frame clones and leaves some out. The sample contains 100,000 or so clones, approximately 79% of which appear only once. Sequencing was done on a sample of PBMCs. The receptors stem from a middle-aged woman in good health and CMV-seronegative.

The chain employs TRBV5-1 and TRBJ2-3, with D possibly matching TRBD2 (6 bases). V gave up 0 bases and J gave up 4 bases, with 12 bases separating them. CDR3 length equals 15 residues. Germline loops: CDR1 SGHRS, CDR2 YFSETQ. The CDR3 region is CASSLGLVVADTQYF. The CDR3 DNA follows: TGCGCCAGCAGCTTGGGACTAGTTGTGGCAGATACGCAGTATTTT.

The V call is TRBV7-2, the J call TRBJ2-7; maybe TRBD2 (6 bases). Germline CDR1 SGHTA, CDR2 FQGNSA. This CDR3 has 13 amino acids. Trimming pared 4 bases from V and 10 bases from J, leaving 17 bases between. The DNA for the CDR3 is TGTGCCAGCAGCTCCGGGACGCGGGGAGCTCAGTACTTC. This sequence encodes CASSSGTRGAQYF.

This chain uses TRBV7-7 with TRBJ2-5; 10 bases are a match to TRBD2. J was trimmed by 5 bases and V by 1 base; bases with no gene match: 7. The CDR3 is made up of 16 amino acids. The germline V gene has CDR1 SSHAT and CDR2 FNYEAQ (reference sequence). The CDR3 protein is CASSLGALAGEETQYF. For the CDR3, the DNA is TGTGCCAGCAGCTTAGGTGCGCTAGCGGGAGAGGAGACCCAGTACTTC.

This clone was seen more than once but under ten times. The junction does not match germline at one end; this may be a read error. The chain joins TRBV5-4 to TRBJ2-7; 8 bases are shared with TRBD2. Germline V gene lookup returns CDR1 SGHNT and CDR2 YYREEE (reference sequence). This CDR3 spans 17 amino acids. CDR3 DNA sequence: TGCGCCAGCAGCCAAACCCTACCCCGGGAGGGAGGCTACGAGCAGTACTTC. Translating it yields CASSQTLPREGGYEQYF.

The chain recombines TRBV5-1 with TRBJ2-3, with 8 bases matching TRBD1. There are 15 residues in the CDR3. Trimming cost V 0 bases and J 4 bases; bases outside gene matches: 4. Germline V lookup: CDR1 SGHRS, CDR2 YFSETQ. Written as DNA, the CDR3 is TGCGCCAGCAGCTTGGCTCAGGGGGCCCCAGATACGCAGTATTTT. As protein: CASSLAQGAPDTQYF. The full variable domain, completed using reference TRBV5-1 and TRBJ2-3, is KAGVTQTPRYLIKTRGQQVTLSCSPISGHRSVSWYQQTPGQGLQFLFEYFSETQRNKGNFPGRFSGRQFSNSRSEMNVSTLELGDSALYLCASSLAQGAPDTQYFGPGTRLTVL.

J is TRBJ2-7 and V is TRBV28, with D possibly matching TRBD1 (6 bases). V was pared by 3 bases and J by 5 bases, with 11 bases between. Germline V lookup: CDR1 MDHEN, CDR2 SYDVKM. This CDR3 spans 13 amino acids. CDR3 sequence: CASSFDRSNEQYF. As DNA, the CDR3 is TGTGCCAGCAGTTTCGACAGGTCCAACGAGCAGTACTTC.

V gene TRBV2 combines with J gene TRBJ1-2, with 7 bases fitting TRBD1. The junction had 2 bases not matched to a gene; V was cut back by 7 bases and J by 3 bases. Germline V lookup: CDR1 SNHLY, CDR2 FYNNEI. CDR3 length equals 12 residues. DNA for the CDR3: TGTGCCAGCAAACAGGGGCACTATGGCTACACCTTC. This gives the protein CASKQGHYGYTF. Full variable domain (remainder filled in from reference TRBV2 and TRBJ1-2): EPEVTQTPSHQVTQMGQEVILRCVPISNHLYFYWYRQILGQKVEFLVSFYNNEISEKSEIFDDQFSVERPDGSNFTLKIRSTKLEDSAMYFCASKQGHYGYTFGSGTRLTVV.

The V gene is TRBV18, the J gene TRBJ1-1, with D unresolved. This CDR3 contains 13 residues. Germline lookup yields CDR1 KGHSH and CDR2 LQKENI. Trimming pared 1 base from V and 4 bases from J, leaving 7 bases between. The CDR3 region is CASSPQHGTEAFF. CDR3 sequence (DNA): TGTGCCAGCTCACCACAGCACGGCACTGAAGCTTTCTTT. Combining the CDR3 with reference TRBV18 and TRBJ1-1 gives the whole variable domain NAGVMQNPRHLVRRRGQEARLRCSPMKGHSHVYWYRQLPEEGLKFMVYLQKENIIDESGMPKERFSAEFPKEGPSILRIQQVVRGDSAAYFCASSPQHGTEAFFGQGTRLTVV.

The CDR3 here is CASSLARLAGVDTQYF. CDR3 nucleotide sequence: TGTGCCAGCAGCTTAGCACGACTAGCGGGAGTGGATACGCAGTATTTT. The V gene is TRBV11-2, the J gene TRBJ2-3; 12 bases align to TRBD2. This CDR3 comprises 16 residues. The germline CDR1 and CDR2 sequences are SGHAT and FQNNGV. V dropped 1 base and J dropped 6; count of bases not matched to a gene: 5.

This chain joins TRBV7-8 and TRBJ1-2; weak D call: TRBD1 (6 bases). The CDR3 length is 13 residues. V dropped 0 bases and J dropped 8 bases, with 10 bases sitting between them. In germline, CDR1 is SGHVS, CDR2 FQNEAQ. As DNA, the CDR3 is TGTGCCAGCAGCTTAGCTGGGACATCGGGCTACACCTTC. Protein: CASSLAGTSGYTF.

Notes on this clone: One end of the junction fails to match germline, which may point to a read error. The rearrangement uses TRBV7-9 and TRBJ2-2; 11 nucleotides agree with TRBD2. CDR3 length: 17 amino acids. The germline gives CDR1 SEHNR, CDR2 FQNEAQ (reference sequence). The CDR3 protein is CSSSLTSGTANTGELFF. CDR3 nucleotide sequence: TGTTCCAGCAGCCTGACTAGCGGGACTGCGAACACCGGGGAGCTGTTTTTT.

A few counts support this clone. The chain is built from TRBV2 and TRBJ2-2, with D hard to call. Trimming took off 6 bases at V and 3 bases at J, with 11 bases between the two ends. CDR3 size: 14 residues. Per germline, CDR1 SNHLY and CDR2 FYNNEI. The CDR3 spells CASRTNSDTGELFF. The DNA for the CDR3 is TGTGCCAGCAGGACAAACAGTGACACCGGGGAGCTGTTTTTT.

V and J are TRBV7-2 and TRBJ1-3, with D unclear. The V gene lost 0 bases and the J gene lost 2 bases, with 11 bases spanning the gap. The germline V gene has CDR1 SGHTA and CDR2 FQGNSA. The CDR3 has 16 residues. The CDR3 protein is CASSLAPHSAGNTIYF. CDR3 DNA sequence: TGTGCCAGCAGCTTAGCCCCTCATAGTGCTGGAAACACCATATATTTT. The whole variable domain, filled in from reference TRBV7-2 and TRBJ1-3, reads GAGVSQSPSNKVTEKGKDVELRCDPISGHTALYWYRQSLGQGLEFLIYFQGNSAPDKSGLPSDRFSAERTGGSVSTLTIQRTQQEDSAVYLCASSLAPHSAGNTIYFGEGSWLTVV.

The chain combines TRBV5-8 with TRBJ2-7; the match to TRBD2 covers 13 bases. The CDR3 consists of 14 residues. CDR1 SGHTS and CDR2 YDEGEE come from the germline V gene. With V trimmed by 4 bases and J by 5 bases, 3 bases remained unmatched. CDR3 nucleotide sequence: TGTGCCAGCAGCCGTGGACTAGCGGGGGACGAGCAGTACTTC. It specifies CASSRGLAGDEQYF.

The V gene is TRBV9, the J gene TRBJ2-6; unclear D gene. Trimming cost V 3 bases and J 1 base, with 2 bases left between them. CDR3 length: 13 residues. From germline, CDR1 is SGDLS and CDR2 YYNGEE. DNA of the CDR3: TGTGCCAGCAGCGCTTCTGGGGCCAACGTCCTGACTTTC. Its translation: CASSASGANVLTF.

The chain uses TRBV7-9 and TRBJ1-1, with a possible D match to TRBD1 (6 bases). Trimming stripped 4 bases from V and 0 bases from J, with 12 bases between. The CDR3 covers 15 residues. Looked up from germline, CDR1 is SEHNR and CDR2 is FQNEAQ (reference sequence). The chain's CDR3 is CASSSQTGMNTEAFF. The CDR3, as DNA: TGTGCCAGCAGCTCGCAGACAGGAATGAACACTGAAGCTTTCTTT.

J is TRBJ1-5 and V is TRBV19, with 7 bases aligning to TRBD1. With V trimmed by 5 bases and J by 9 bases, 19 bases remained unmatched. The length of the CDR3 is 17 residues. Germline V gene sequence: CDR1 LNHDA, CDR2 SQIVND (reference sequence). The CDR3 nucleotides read TGTGCCAGTAGTCGGGCAGGGGGATGGGGGGTAAATTGGCCCCAGCATTTT. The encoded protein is CASSRAGGWGVNWPQHF.

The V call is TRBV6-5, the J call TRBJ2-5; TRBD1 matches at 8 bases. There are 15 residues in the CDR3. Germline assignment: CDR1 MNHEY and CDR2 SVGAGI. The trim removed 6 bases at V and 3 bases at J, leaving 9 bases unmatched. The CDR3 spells CASSPLGQGKETQYF. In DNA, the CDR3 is TGTGCCAGCAGCCCACTCGGACAGGGAAAAGAGACCCAGTACTTC.

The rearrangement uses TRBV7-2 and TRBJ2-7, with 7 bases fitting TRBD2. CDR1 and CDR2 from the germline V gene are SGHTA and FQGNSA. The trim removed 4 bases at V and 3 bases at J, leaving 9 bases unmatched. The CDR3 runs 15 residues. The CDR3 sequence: CASSSGLPRYYEQYF. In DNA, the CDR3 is TGTGCCAGCAGCTCGGGACTACCGAGGTACTACGAGCAGTACTTC.

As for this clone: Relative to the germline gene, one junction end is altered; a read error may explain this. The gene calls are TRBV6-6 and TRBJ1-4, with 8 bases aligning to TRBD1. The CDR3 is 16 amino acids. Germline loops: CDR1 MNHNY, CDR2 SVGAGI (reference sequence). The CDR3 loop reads CASSYSNQGASEELFF. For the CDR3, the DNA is TGTGCCAGCAGTTACTCGAATCAGGGGGCGAGTGAAGAACTGTTTTTT.

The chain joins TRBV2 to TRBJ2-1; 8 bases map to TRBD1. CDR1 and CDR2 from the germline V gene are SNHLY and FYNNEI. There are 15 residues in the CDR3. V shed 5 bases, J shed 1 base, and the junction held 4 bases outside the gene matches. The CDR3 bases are TGTGCCAGCAGTCGGACAGGGACGTCCTACAATGAGCAGTTCTTC. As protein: CASSRTGTSYNEQFF. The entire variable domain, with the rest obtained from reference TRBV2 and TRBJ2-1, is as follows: EPEVTQTPSHQVTQMGQEVILRCVPISNHLYFYWYRQILGQKVEFLVSFYNNEISEKSEIFDDQFSVERPDGSNFTLKIRSTKLEDSAMYFCASSRTGTSYNEQFFGPGTRLTVL.

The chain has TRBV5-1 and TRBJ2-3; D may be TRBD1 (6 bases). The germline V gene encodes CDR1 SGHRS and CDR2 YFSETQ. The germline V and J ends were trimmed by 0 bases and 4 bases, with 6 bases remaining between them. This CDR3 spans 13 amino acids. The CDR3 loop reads CASSLGGPDTQYF. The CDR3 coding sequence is TGCGCCAGCAGCTTGGGGGGGCCAGATACGCAGTATTTT.

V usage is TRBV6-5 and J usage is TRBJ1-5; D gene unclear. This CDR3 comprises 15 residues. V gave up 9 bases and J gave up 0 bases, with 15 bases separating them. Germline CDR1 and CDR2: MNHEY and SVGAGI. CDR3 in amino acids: CASALAPYSNQPQHF. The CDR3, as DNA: TGTGCCAGTGCTTTGGCTCCGTATAGCAATCAGCCCCAGCATTTT.

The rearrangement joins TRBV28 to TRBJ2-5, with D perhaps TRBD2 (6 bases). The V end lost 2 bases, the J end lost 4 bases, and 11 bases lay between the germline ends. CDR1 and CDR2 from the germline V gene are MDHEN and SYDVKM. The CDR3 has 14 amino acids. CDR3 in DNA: TGTGCCAGCAGTTTAGGGGGACTTACAGAGACCCAGTACTTC. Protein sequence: CASSLGGLTETQYF.

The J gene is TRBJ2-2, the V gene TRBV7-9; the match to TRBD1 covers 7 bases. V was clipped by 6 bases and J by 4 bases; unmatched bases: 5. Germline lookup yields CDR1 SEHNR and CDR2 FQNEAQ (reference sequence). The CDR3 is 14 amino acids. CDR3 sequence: CASRPGQSTGELFF. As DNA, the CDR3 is TGTGCCAGCAGACCGGGACAGAGCACCGGGGAGCTGTTTTTT.

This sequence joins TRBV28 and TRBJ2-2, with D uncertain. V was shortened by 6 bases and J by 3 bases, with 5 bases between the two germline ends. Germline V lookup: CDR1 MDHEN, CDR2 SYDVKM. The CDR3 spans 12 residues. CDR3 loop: CASSYYTGELFF. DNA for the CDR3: TGTGCCAGCAGCTATTACACCGGGGAGCTGTTTTTT.

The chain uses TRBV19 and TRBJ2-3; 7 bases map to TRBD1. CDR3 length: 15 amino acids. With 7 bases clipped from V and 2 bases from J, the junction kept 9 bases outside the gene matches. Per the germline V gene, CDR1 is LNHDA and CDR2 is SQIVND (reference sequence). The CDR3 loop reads CASTDRDRTTDTQYF. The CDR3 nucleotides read TGTGCCAGTACTGACCGGGACAGAACCACAGATACGCAGTATTTT.